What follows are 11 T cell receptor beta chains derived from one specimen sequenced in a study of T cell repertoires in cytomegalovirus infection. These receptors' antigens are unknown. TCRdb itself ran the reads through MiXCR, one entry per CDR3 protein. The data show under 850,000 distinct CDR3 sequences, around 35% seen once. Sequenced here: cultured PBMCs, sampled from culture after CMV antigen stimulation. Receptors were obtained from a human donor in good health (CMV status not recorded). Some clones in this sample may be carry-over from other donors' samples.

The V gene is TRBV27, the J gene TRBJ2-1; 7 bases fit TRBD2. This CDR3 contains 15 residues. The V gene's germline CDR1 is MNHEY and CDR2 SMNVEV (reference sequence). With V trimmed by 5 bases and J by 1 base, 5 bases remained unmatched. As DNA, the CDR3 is TGTGCCAGCAGTCCCGGGACTAAATCCTACAATGAGCAGTTCTTC. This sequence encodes CASSPGTKSYNEQFF.

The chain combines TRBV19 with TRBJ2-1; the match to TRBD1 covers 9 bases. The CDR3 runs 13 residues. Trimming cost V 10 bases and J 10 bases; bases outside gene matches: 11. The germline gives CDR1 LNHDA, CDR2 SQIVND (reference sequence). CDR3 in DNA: TGTGCCACCCACGGGACAGGGATTGACGAGCAGTTCTTC. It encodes CATHGTGIDEQFF.

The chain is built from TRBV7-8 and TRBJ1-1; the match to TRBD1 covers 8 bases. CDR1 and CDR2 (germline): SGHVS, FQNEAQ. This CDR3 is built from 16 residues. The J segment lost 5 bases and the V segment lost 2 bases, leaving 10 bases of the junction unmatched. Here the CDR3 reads CASSLPRTGRWTEAFF. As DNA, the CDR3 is TGTGCCAGCAGCTTACCACGGACAGGGCGTTGGACTGAAGCTTTCTTT.

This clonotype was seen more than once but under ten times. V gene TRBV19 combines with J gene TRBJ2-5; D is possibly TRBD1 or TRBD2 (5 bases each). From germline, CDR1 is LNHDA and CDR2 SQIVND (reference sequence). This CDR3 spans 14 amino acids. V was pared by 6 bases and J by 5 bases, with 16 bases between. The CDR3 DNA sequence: TGTGCCAGTAGCACCGGGACGGAGTATGAGACCCAGTACTTC. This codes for CASSTGTEYETQYF.

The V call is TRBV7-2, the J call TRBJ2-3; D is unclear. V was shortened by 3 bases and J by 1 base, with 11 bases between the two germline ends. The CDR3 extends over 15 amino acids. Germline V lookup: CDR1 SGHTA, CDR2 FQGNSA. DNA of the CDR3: TGTGCCAGCAGCTTCCAACACTCCGGCACAGATACGCAGTATTTT. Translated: CASSFQHSGTDTQYF.

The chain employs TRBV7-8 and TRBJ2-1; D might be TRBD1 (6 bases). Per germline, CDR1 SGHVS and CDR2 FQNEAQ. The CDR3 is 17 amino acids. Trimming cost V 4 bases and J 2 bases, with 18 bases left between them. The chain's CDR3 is CASSSNTGIGTYNEQFF. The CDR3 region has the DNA TGTGCCAGCAGCTCTAACACAGGGATAGGGACCTACAATGAGCAGTTCTTC. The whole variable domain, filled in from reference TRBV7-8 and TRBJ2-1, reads GAGVSQSPRYKVAKRGQDVALRCDPISGHVSLFWYQQALGQGPEFLTYFQNEAQLDKSGLPSDRFFAERPEGSVSTLKIQRTQQEDSAVYLCASSSNTGIGTYNEQFFGPGTRLTVL.

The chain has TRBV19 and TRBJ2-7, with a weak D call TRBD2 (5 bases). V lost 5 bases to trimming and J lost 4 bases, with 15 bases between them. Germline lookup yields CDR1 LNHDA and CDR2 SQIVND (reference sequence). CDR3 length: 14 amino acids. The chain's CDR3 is CASSSSRTGYEQYF. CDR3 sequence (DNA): TGTGCCAGTAGTTCCTCCCGGACGGGGTACGAGCAGTACTTC.

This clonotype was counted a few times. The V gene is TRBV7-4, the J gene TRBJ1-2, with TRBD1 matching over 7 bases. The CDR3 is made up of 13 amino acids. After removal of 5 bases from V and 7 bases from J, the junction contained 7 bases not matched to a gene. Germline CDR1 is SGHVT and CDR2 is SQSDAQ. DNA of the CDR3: TGTGCCAGCAGCCAGGGACAGTCTCCTGGCTACACCTTC. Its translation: CASSQGQSPGYTF.

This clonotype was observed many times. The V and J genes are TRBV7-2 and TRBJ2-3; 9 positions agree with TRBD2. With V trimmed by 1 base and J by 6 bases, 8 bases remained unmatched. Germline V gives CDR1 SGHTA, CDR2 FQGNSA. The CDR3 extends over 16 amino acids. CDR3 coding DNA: TGTGCCAGCAGCTTAGGCGGGGGGGCCAACGCGGATACGCAGTATTTT. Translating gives CASSLGGGANADTQYF.

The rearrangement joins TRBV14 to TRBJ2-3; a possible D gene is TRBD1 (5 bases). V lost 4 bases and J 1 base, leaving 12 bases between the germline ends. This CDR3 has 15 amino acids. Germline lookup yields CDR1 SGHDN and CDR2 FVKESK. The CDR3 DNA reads TGTGCCAGCAGCCGCGAATTAGGGGGCACAGATACGCAGTATTTT. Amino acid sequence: CASSRELGGTDTQYF.

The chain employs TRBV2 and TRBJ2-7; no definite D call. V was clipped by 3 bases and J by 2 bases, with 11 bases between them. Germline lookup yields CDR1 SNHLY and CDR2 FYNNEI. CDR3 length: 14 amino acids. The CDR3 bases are TGTGCCAGCAGTGATTGGTGGAATACCTACGAGCAGTACTTC. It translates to CASSDWWNTYEQYF.